Presented here are 12 T cell receptor beta chains from one specimen sequenced in a study of molecular identifiers for immune sequencing clone quantification. Each CDR3 protein is one row after TCRdb ran MiXCR on the PCR reads. Among hundreds of thousands of distinct CDR3 sequences listed, roughly 23% were seen once. The sequencing sample was made of naive CD8+ T cells from blood, with Jurkat cell RNA spiked in. As for subset: FACS-sorted CD8+CD4-CCR7+CD45RA+ naive T cells. The receptors were gathered from a human donor in good health. Some libraries in this study had Jurkat cell RNA spiked in.

This clonotype has at least ten counts. The chain carries TRBV11-2 and TRBJ1-3; D remains ambiguous. CDR3 length equals 15 residues. Trimming shortened V by 3 bases and J by 2 bases, and 11 bases separated the two germline ends. Germline values: CDR1 SGHAT, CDR2 FQNNGV. The DNA of the CDR3 is TGTGCCAGCAGCTTTTTGGATGGGCCTGGAAACACCATATATTTT. It yields the protein CASSFLDGPGNTIYF.

The chain employs TRBV4-2 and TRBJ1-3, with D hard to call. The CDR3 has 15 amino acids. Germline lookup yields CDR1 LGHNA and CDR2 YNFKEQ. Trimming shortened V by 0 bases and J by 4 bases, and 10 bases separated the two germline ends. The CDR3 protein is CASSQDLFGGNTIYF. DNA of the CDR3: TGTGCCAGCAGCCAAGATCTCTTTGGGGGAAACACCATATATTTT.

This clonotype was picked up a small number of times. The chain recombines TRBV20-1 with TRBJ2-1; D may correspond to TRBD1 or TRBD2 (5 bases each). Trimming took 3 bases from V and 7 from J, leaving 19 bases between them. The CDR3 runs to 15 residues. The germline V gene has CDR1 DFQATT and CDR2 SNEGSKA (reference sequence). The CDR3 region is CSARGTGRTYNEQFF. CDR3 sequence (DNA): TGCAGTGCTAGGGGGACCGGACGTACGTATAATGAGCAGTTCTTC.

In the case of this clonotype: Being one base from a much bigger clone, this may be a read error. V is TRBV4-1 and J is TRBJ1-4; D gene uncertain. Germline V gene lookup returns CDR1 MGHRA and CDR2 YSYEKL. This CDR3 contains 14 residues. CDR3 nucleotides: TGCGCCAGCAGCTACAAATCAACTAATGAAGAACTGTTTTTT. It encodes CASSYKSTNEELFF.

This clonotype was picked up many times. The rearrangement joins TRBV4-3 to TRBJ1-6, with unresolved D. The length of the CDR3 is 15 residues. Germline CDR1 and CDR2: LGHNA and YSLEER. With 0 bases removed from V and 8 bases from J, the gap between germline ends came to 11 bases. The CDR3 DNA is TGCGCCAGCAGCCAAGAAGAGGGTCCGCATTCACCCCTCCACTTT. Amino acid sequence: CASSQEEGPHSPLHF.

This clonotype was recorded a few times. The chain carries TRBV19 and TRBJ1-2, with D unresolved. V was clipped by 7 bases and J by 0 bases, with 15 bases between them. From germline, CDR1 is LNHDA and CDR2 SQIVND (reference sequence). This CDR3 contains 15 residues. CDR3 loop: CASTLDGYANYGYTF. In DNA, the CDR3 is TGTGCCAGTACATTGGACGGCTACGCTAACTATGGCTACACCTTC.

This clonotype was seen repeatedly, ten times or more. The rearrangement links TRBV7-2 to TRBJ2-1; 10 bases match TRBD2. The J segment lost 7 bases and the V segment lost 1 base, leaving 1 base of the junction unmatched. The germline V gene has CDR1 SGHTA and CDR2 FQGNSA. The CDR3 contains 14 residues. CDR3 sequence (DNA): TGTGCCAGCAGCTTAGAACTAGCGGGAAATGAGCAGTTCTTC. Protein product: CASSLELAGNEQFF.

Of note for this clonotype: A read error may produce the germline difference seen at one junction end. CDR3 region: CASSSAHPLGSGAGELFF. CDR3 nucleotide sequence: TGTGCTAGCAGCTCCGCCCATCCCCTGGGGAGCGGGGCCGGGGAGCTGTTTTTT. This chain connects TRBV7-7 to TRBJ2-2; 7 positions agree with TRBD2. The CDR3 consists of 18 residues. Germline V CDR1 and CDR2: SSHAT, FNYEAQ (reference sequence).

This clonotype was detected a few times. The chain joins TRBV24-1 to TRBJ2-2; tentatively, D is TRBD1 (5 bases). Germline values: CDR1 KGHDR, CDR2 SFDVKD. V dropped 5 bases and J dropped 1 base, with 10 bases sitting between them. This CDR3 comprises 15 residues. Here the CDR3 reads CATSGRGLNTGELFF. CDR3 DNA sequence: TGTGCCACCAGTGGTAGGGGCCTGAACACCGGGGAGCTGTTTTTT.

This clonotype was seen a handful of times. This rearrangement joins TRBV14 to TRBJ2-1; 11 nucleotides align to TRBD2. The CDR3 has 15 amino acids. Germline-derived CDR1 and CDR2 are SGHDN and FVKESK. Trimming removed 4 bases from V and 8 bases from J; junction bases left unmatched: 7. The CDR3: CASSLLAGGKDEQFF. The CDR3 nucleotides read TGTGCCAGCAGCCTTCTAGCGGGGGGCAAGGATGAGCAGTTCTTC.

This clonotype showed up many times. J is TRBJ1-3 and V is TRBV29-1; D is possibly TRBD1 (5 bases). Trimming removed 0 bases from V and 0 bases from J, with 9 bases in between. This CDR3 contains 15 residues. Germline-derived CDR1 and CDR2 are SQVTM and ANQGSEA. The CDR3 region is CSVEDRGTSGNTIYF. The CDR3 DNA reads TGCAGCGTTGAAGATCGAGGGACCTCTGGAAACACCATATATTTT.

This clonotype showed up just a few times. This sequence may be a read error, since a much larger clone differs from it by one base. Lacking the conserved final phenylalanine or tryptophan, this CDR3 likely reflects a read error. The rearrangement joins TRBV29-1 to TRBJ1-1; 7 bases agree with TRBD1. With 1 base clipped from V and 5 bases from J, the junction kept 10 bases outside the gene matches. CDR3 length equals 15 residues. Germline CDR1 SQVTM, CDR2 ANQGSEA. CDR3 residues: CSVEAWQGVRTEAFL. The CDR3 DNA follows: TGCAGCGTTGAAGCATGGCAGGGGGTGAGGACTGAAGCTTTCCTT.